The present TCR beta chain was sequenced within a study of cytomegalovirus exposure and HLA in healthy donors. For the study at large: Counted in an early data release were roughly 81 million unique TCRs from HLA-typed donors. Among the 370 or so donors who were genotyped, approximately 76% fell in the genetic ancestry cluster that is associated with self-reported Caucasian donors.

The study, taken as a whole, reports: Sequencing likely generated an artifact that appeared as a cluster of highly shared sequence variants. Researchers reported in a later analysis that a missense DCLRE1C variant was tied to TCR beta V- and J-gene trimming.

60 Vbeta and 13 Jbeta primers were used in PCR. Profiled with immunoSEQ multiplex PCR; TCRdb holds only in-frame clones, not every one. The sample lists about 170,000 clones; more than 60% were seen once. Details on this clone: As yet, its antigen is unknown.

Germline values: CDR1 LGHNA, CDR2 YSLEER. CDR3 size: 19 residues. V gave up 1 base and J gave up 4 bases, with 25 bases separating them. The TCR was taken from a human donor in good health. The specimen was PBMCs. The chain combines TRBV4-3 with TRBJ1-2, with D uncertain. The CDR3 sequence is CASSQGWKYSNLISYGYTF. CDR3 nucleotides: TGCGCCAGCAGCCAAGGTTGGAAATACAGCAACCTTATCTCCTATGGCTACACCTTC.